This TCR beta chain was obtained from a study of cytomegalovirus exposure and HLA in healthy donors (dated by TCRdb to about 2017). For the study in its entirety: An earlier analysis of 550 to 700 of the donors reported 250 to 350 Gb of sequence data and some 100 million unique TCR beta sequences from about 200 million T cells. An early release that covered some 630 HLA-typed donors contained approximately 290 gigabases of sequencing data and 70 million to 100 million unique TCR sequences. Of the roughly 400 genotyped donors, roughly 76% were placed in the genetic ancestry cluster associated with self-reported Caucasian donors. The aim of the study was to test whether cataloging public T cell receptors could identify signatures of past pathogen exposure. The T cell repertoires of about 700 subjects were profiled by immunosequencing and related to cytomegalovirus serostatus. Besides the first cohort of roughly 660 subjects, a separate validation cohort made up of 95 to 150 different subjects was used. To predict cytomegalovirus infection status, the study brought together high-throughput TCR immunosequencing, statistical association of individual TCRs with disease status, and machine learning. To study patterns of TCR occurrence, a later analysis re-analyzed previously published TCR beta repertoires from 650 to 750 donors and added high-resolution HLA genotyping. Rather than drawing on any new phenotypic data, the later analysis identified candidate immune exposures from TCR beta sequences and the way those sequences occurred across donors. To decide whether each TCR beta V gene segment behaved as functional or pseudogenic, an earlier analysis of approximately 620 of the donors relied on high-throughput TCR beta sequencing. Donor age, sex, ethnicity and CMV serostatus were compiled alongside the repertoire data. Genome-wide SNP genotypes for about 55% of the 666 donors were used in a later genetic analysis, which treated that subset as a discovery cohort. Every repertoire in the discovery cohort had been generated on one and the same sequencing platform. Class I and class II HLA loci were covered by the typing at four-digit resolution. Typing coverage varied by locus: roughly 629-640 donors for A, B, C, DRB1 and DQB1; roughly 500 for DQA1; about 590 for DPA1; more than 450 for DPB1. Roughly 5 DR-DQ haplotypes were treated as single units for association and clustering because of strong linkage in the cohort. Among about 400 genotyped donors of the cohort, an average of around 250,000 unique TCR beta nucleotide sequences was sequenced per donor, of which about 19% were non-productive.

The cohort was made up of hundreds of healthy bone marrow donors. At the time of sampling, all cohort members were nominally healthy, though unrecorded immune exposures were likely present. The donor was CMV seronegative and belonged to the group of 350 or so seronegative cohort members. Each donor provided a peripheral blood sample, and peripheral blood mononuclear cells were used for TCR beta sequencing. The Qiagen DNeasy Blood Extraction Kit was used to extract genomic DNA from the blood cell samples. Receptor amplification or capture employed the immunoSEQ multiplex PCR assay. For the multiplex PCR, a mixture combining 60 forward primers for TCR Vbeta segments and 13 reverse primers for TCR Jbeta segments was used. The CDR3 region of rearranged TCR beta genes was amplified from genomic DNA by a multiplex PCR assay. On the Illumina HiSeq System, the amplified TCR beta libraries were sequenced as 87-base-pair reads. The authors processed their data as follows. Across the roughly 600 repertoires, a later analysis counted tens of millions of unique TCR beta chains, around 11 million of which were shared by at least two donors. Raw reads were error-corrected and collapsed into unique sequences by a nearest-neighbor algorithm in which closely related sequences were merged to remove PCR and sequencing errors. V, D and J gene segments were assigned by aligning CDR3 sequences to IMGT reference sequences. For a sequence to be retained, a match of at least six nucleotides was required to both a V gene segment and a J gene segment. Rearrangements were classified as productive when the CDR3 lacked stop codons and remained in frame with V and J, and all other rearrangements were classified as non-productive. CDR3 was defined by IMGT convention, running from the second conserved V-encoded cysteine to the conserved J-encoded phenylalanine. The earlier analysis of about 590 of the donors excluded sequences that lacked an unambiguous match to a single V gene segment. An earlier analysis of 550 to 650 of the donors classified V segments as functional when productive rearrangements were above 56.7% and as segregating when the standard deviation between donors was above 5%. A statistical classification framework was built for diagnosing cytomegalovirus status from the catalog of TCR beta chain sequences. A later analysis assigned V and J genes by comparing TCR nucleotide sequences with IMGT/GENE-DB human TR gene sequences. In a later analysis, CDR3 sequences and most-parsimonious VDJ recombination scenarios were assigned using the TCRdist pipeline. In a later analysis, every TCR beta chain was defined by the combination of its CDR3 amino acid sequence and its V-gene family, and reads without a unique V-gene family were dropped. As a way to deal with suspected cross-contamination and a sequencing artifact, a later analysis dropped more than 500 nucleotide sequences that were highly shared and had low generation probability. In a later analysis, a clonal expansion index was calculated for each public chain from normalized within-repertoire ranks of inferred template counts. In a later analysis, generation probabilities were computed with a VDJ recombination model fitted to out-of-frame rearrangements, and the resulting probabilities were checked against IGoR. In a later analysis, hypergeometric tests were used to score TCR-TCR, TCR-HLA and TCR-CMV co-occurrence, with a repertoire-size bias correction applied to TCR pairs. A later analysis estimated false discovery rates by permuting HLA or CMV assignments 20 times. In a later analysis, co-occurring TCRs were grouped with DBSCAN, and TCRdist sequence similarity was added when clustering was performed within HLA-allele-positive subsets. For co-occurrence clustering, repertoires with fewer than 30,000 or more than 120,000 public chains were excluded, along with four to six repertoires with anomalous nucleotide sharing. TCRdb provides this immuneACCESS table in a form limited to in-frame rearrangements. Some clones are lacking; in checked studies, under half of them reflect an unresolved V gene, and why the rest are absent is not known. That table is the source of V, J and clone size, and D and trimming were worked out from the DNA. In this sample the table shows 80,000 to 100,000 clones, roughly 70% of which occur a single time. Of the sample, 2% to 2.5% falls within the top ten clones.

Reading from cysteine to phenylalanine, the CDR3 counts 15 amino acids. Just CDR3 DNA is preserved here, 45 bases in frame from base 1. As encoded in the germline V gene, CDR1 is SGHRS while CDR2 is YFSETQ. For this chain, trimming is 4 bases at the V end and 9 bases at the J end, and the number of junction bases without a gene match is 13. Comment on this clone: The target of this receptor is not known. Within one base of it there is no much larger clone, and no base qualities were kept.

What the work shows at the level of the full study, not this receptor alone: Because HLA typing was missing for some donors at each locus, association tests included only the typed subset. In a later genetic analysis, a missense DCLRE1C variant was associated with V-gene and J-gene trimming of TCR beta chains, and the association was replicated in an independent cohort. Strong co-occurrence of HLA alleles, especially DR and DQ, made assigning TCR associations to individual alleles difficult. A later analysis associated 17,000 or so TCR beta sequences with specific HLA alleles at a false discovery rate of 0.05. In a later analysis, HLA-associated TCR beta chains showed more clonal expansion and lower generation probabilities than non-associated chains that were equally common. A later analysis reported that several top co-occurrence clusters appeared linked to parvovirus B19, influenza, CMV and Epstein-Barr virus. Because the 87-base-pair reads could not distinguish some IMGT-functional V segments, including TRBV6-2 and TRBV6-3, those segments were excluded. Only TCR beta chains were sequenced in this cohort, and the absence of alpha or paired-chain data limited detectable features. Sequencing depth was assumed to be roughly uniform across donors in the presence/absence analyses, though that assumption may not hold. The only immune exposure information available for the cohort was CMV serostatus. According to a later analysis, TCR association rates differed among HLA loci, with DRB1 alleles showing the most associated TCRs and HLA-C alleles showing the fewest. The study listed 170 or so TCR beta chains as associated with cytomegalovirus. Most TCR sequences were observed very rarely across donors, whereas some public TCRs were present in many individuals. Because counts were too low, roughly 16 rarely observed V segments, including chromosome 9 orphons, were left out of the earlier analysis of 587 of the donors. The sequencing pipeline was judged likely to have produced a cluster of highly shared sequence variants as a technical artifact. In vitro tests confirmed that a few of the cytomegalovirus-associated TCR beta chains recognize cytomegalovirus antigens. Correlated functional status among segregating V segments might reflect linkage disequilibrium, but an unknown experimental factor could not be ruled out. The classifier was reported to diagnose cytomegalovirus status with high specificity and sensitivity in both the original cohort and the validation cohort. According to a later genetic analysis, donors in an Asian-associated ancestry cluster had fewer N-insertions in productive TCRs than the approximately 650-donor mean. A further reported finding was that TCR beta sequences accurately predicted the HLA-A and HLA-B alleles for most subjects in the first cohort. According to the authors, the approach could potentially be generalized to other disease states and immunological phenotypes. A later analysis found that most CMV-associated TCR beta chains appeared HLA-restricted, with HLA associations seemingly driven largely by CMV exposure. Broadly in line with IMGT annotations, most TCR beta V segments showed up in productive rearrangements about 87% or about 30% of the time in an earlier analysis of 450 to 600 of the donors.

Recombination linked TRBV5-1 to TRBJ2-1, with 7 bases aligning to TRBD2. The receptor comes from a man aged 50 or older in good health and CMV-seronegative. The material sequenced was PBMCs. DNA sequence: TGCGCCAGCAGCCCCGGGGTCCCATCTAGCGGTGAGCAGTTCTTC. It encodes CASSPGVPSSGEQFF.